This T cell receptor (beta chain) was sequenced in a study of blood T cell repertoires in COVID-19 (dated by TCRdb to the early 2020s). Background for the entire study: The collaborator samples originated in the United States, Italy and Spain and spanned the acute and convalescent phases of COVID-19. Where HLA class I and class II types were available, the types were taken from metadata supplied by the sample provider, not from assay-based typing. A de-identified subject ID, COVID-19 status, age in years and sex were almost always included in the sample metadata. The dataset comprised deeply sampled blood TCRbeta repertoires from subjects exposed to, actively infected with, or recovered from COVID-19. The samples were drawn from two sources: the first 160 participants of the ongoing ImmuneRACE study, and 1,254 subjects contributed by 6 global collaborators. The prospective study material was composed of cDNA or gDNA derived from T cells, B-cell-depleted T cells, or PBMCs. The repertoires were released in a freely available public database intended as a resource for research on the immune response to SARS-CoV-2.

The paper's findings and limits, for the study overall: How much clinical and demographic metadata was included differed by source and by participant, and the metadata was provided uncurated.

In the case of this clone: This clone's antigen is unknown. The sample holds no much larger clone one base away, and base qualities are not on file.

From the cysteine up to the phenylalanine, the CDR3 has a length of 13 residues. The read is trimmed to its CDR3 DNA, 39 bases read in frame from base 1. The V end loses 3 bases and the J end loses 10 bases, and a stretch of 10 bases separates them. Participants in the prospective study were enrolled through a virtual design, were aged about 18 to 90 years, and lived in roughly 24 United States geographic areas. In the prospective study, cohorts were assigned on the basis of participant-reported clinical history obtained from a screening survey and a study questionnaire. ImmuneRACE Cohort 3 recovered participants were defined by two consecutive negative NP/OP PCR tests, healthcare professional clearance, or symptom resolution. Mobile phlebotomists in the prospective study collected whole blood, serum and a nasopharyngeal or oropharyngeal swab from every participant. Participants in the prospective study had the option to provide additional blood draws and questionnaires over a 2-month period. Before DNA extraction, prospective study blood samples were shipped either frozen or at room temperature.

TCRbeta CDR3 regions were amplified from genomic DNA by means of the immunoSEQ Assay, a bias-controlled multiplex PCR. Per the source publication's procedure: Within the assay, amplification of reference gene primers was used to estimate how many nucleated cells each sample contained. To quantify the absolute abundance of each unique TCRbeta CDR3 rearrangement, sequence reads were collapsed and filtered. For each sample, productive Simpson clonality was calculated as the square root of Simpson's diversity index across productive rearrangements. Held by TCRdb, this immuneACCESS table contains in-frame sequences only and omits some clones. Under half of the omission traces to an unresolved V gene where checked; the cause of the rest is unknown. From that table come the V and J calls and clone size; the DNA was used to work out D and trimming. The sample profile shows about 160,000 clones; roughly 80% of them were found once. 3% to 3.5% of the sample rests with the top ten.

This TCR was recovered from a woman aged 60-70 years who had recovered from COVID-19. The chain is assembled from TRBV12-3 or TRBV12-4 and TRBJ1-6; the D gene is perhaps TRBD1, on 5 matching bases. Sequenced material: PBMCs or T cells enriched from blood (not recorded which). The CDR3 has the sequence CASSFSGKSPLHF. Here is the DNA: TGTGCCAGCAGTTTTTCAGGGAAATCACCCCTCCACTTT.